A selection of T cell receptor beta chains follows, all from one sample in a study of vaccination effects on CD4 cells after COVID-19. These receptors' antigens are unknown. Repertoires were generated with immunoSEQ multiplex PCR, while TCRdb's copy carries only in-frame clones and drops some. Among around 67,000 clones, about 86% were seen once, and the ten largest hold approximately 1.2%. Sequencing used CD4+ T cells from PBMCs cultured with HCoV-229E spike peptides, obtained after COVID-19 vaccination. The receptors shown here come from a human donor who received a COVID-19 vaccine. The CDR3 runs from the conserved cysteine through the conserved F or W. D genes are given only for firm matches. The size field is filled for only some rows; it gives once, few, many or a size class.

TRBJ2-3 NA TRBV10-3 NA CAIRGVVGATDTQYF TGTGCCATCAGAGGGGTCGTTGGGGCAACAGATACGCAGTATTTT
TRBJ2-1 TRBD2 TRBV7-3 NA CASSLQAGLYNEQFF TGTGCCAGCAGCTTACAAGCGGGACTCTACAATGAGCAGTTCTTC
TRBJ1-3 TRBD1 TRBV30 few CAWRKDRGHGNTIYF TGTGCCTGGAGAAAGGACAGGGGGCATGGAAACACCATATATTTT
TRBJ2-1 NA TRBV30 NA CAWSRLVVGNEQFF TGTGCCTGGAGTCGACTAGTCGTAGGGAATGAGCAGTTCTTC
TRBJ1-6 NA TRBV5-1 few CASSWRVGDNSPLHF TGCGCCAGCAGCTGGAGGGTCGGGGATAATTCACCCCTCCACTTT
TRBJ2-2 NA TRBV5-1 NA CASSLQPTGELFF TGCGCCAGCAGCTTACAGCCCACCGGGGAGCTGTTTTTT
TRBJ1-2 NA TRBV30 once CAWSVVDLATRRSPPKRYGYTF TGTGCCTGGAGTGTAGTGGACCTCGCCACTCGCCGCTCGCCCCCCAAACGATATGGCTACACCTTC
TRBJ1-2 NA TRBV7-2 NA CASSNSGGYTF TGTGCCAGCAGCAATTCAGGGGGCTACACCTTC
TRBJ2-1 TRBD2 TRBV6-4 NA CASRRRGGRDEQFF TGTGCCAGCAGGAGGCGGGGGGGGCGCGATGAGCAGTTCTTC
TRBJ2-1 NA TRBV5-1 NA CASSRRGLSSYNEQFF TGCGCCAGCAGCCGACGGGGGCTCAGCTCCTACAATGAGCAGTTCTTC
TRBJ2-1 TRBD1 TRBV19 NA CASGIRDRVRNEQFF TGTGCCAGTGGAATTCGGGACAGGGTTCGCAATGAGCAGTTCTTC
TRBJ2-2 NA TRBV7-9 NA CASTVIRGRTGELFF TGTGCCAGCACCGTAATCCGCGGCCGTACCGGGGAGCTGTTTTTT
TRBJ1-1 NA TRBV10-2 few CASKVRGMNTEAFF TGCGCCAGCAAGGTTCGGGGGATGAACACTGAAGCTTTCTTT
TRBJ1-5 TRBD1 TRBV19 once CASTGQGHLTNQPQHF TGTGCCTCCACGGGACAGGGGCATTTAACCAATCAGCCCCAGCATTTT
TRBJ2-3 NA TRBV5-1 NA CASTSLGTDTQYF TGCGCCAGCACCTCTTTAGGGACAGATACGCAGTATTTT
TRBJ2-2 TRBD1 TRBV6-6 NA CACKQGAITGELFF TGTGCCTGCAAGCAGGGGGCGATAACCGGGGAGCTGTTTTTT
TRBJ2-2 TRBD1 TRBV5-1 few CASSLDRGVAGELFF TGCGCCAGCAGCTTGGACAGGGGAGTTGCCGGGGAGCTGTTTTTT
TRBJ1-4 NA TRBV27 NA CASSLLQGKGGKLFF TGTGCCAGCAGTTTATTGCAGGGGAAAGGAGGAAAACTGTTTTTT
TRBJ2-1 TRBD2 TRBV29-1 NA CSVEDPLGTSGGYSSYNEQFF TGCAGCGTTGAAGATCCTTTAGGGACTAGCGGGGGGTATAGCTCCTACAATGAGCAGTTCTTC
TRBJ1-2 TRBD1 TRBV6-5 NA CASRGTGGGSAGYTF TGTGCCAGCAGGGGGACAGGGGGCGGCTCGGCTGGCTACACCTTC
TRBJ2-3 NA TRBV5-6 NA CASSLAGSPADTQYF TGTGCCAGCAGCTTGGCCGGGAGTCCTGCGGATACGCAGTATTTT
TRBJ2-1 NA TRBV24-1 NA CATSSVARGTDYNEQFF TGTGCCACCAGTTCGGTGGCAAGGGGAACAGACTACAATGAGCAGTTCTTC
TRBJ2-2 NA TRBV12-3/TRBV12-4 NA CASRLITGELFF TGTGCCAGCAGGCTGATCACCGGGGAGCTGTTTTTT
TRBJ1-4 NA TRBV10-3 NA CAISGEGTAEKLFF TGTGCCATCTCTGGGGAGGGCACGGCTGAAAAACTGTTTTTT
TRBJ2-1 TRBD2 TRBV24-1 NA CATSDLLAGNEQFF TGTGCCACCAGTGATCTATTAGCGGGCAATGAGCAGTTCTTC
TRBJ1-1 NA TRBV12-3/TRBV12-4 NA CASSPGQKAFF TGTGCCAGCAGTCCCGGACAGAAAGCTTTCTTT
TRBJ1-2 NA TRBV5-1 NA CASSLGGESSGYTF TGCGCCAGCAGCTTGGGCGGGGAATCGAGTGGCTACACCTTC
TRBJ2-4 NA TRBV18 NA CASSLLGAEGKNIQYF TGTGCCAGCTCACTCCTGGGGGCCGAGGGCAAAAACATTCAGTACTTC
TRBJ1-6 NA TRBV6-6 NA CASSYQGPRISPLHF TGTGCCAGCAGTTACCAAGGACCGAGAATATCACCCCTCCACTTT
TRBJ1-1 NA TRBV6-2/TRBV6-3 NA CASSYSRDGTEAFF TGTGCCAGCAGTTATAGCAGGGACGGCACTGAAGCTTTCTTT
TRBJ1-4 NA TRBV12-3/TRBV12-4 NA CASTTNEKLFF TGTGCCAGCACCACTAATGAAAAACTGTTTTTT
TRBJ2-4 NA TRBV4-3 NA CASSQDAKNIQYF TGCGCCAGCAGCCAAGATGCGAAAAACATTCAGTACTTC
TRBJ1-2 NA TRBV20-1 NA CSASSWQGLGQRYGYTF TGCAGTGCTAGTAGTTGGCAGGGTCTAGGGCAGCGCTATGGCTACACCTTC
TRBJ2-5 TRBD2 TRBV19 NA CASTPGLAGGYKETQYF TGTGCCAGTACCCCGGGACTAGCGGGGGGATATAAAGAGACCCAGTACTTC
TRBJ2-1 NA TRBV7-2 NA CASSRRDNEQFF TGTGCCAGCAGCCGCCGGGACAATGAGCAGTTCTTC
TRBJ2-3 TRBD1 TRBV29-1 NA CSVARGTGGRDTQYF TGCAGCGTCGCCCGTGGGACAGGGGGCAGAGATACGCAGTATTTT
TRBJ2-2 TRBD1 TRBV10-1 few CASSGTGYTGELFF TGCGCCAGCAGTGGGACAGGGTACACCGGGGAGCTGTTTTTT
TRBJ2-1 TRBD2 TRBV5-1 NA CASSLAASGSYNEQFF TGCGCCAGCAGCTTGGCCGCTAGCGGGTCCTACAATGAGCAGTTCTTC
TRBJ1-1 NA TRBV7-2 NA CASSFTGMNTEAFF TGTGCCAGCAGCTTTACGGGGATGAACACTGAAGCTTTCTTT
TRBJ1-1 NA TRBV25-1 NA CASRLGAEAFF TGTGCCAGCAGGCTAGGGGCTGAAGCTTTCTTT
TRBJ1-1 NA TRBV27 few CASRSDASINTEAFF TGTGCCAGCAGATCCGACGCCAGCATTAACACTGAAGCTTTCTTT